This entry lists 6 T cell receptor beta chains sequenced from one sample in a study of T cell responses to AZD1222 COVID-19 vaccine. Clones were sequenced by immunoSEQ multiplex PCR, and TCRdb holds only the in-frame ones, with some missing. The sample consists of fewer than 110,000 clones, around nine tenths of them appearing once. This specimen consisted of peripheral blood, obtained 28 days after the second AZD1222 dose. All receptors come from an adult who received the AZD1222 COVID-19 vaccine.

This clone is a singleton in its sample. CDR3: CASSDNFATNEKLFF. CDR3 DNA: TGTGCCAGCAGTGACAATTTTGCAACTAATGAAAAACTGTTTTTT. This chain links TRBV6-1 with TRBJ1-4; D remains ambiguous. The CDR3 is 15 amino acids. Germline CDR1 MNHNS, CDR2 SASEGT. V was cut by 3 bases and J by 0 bases, with 8 bases left in between.

This rearrangement joins TRBV6-5 to TRBJ1-5; D is uncertain. Germline V CDR1 and CDR2: MNHEY, SVGAGI. The V and J ends lost 4 bases and 0 bases respectively, with 13 bases between them. The CDR3 runs to 16 residues. CDR3 amino acids: CASSSLPTNSNQPQHF. CDR3 sequence (DNA): TGTGCCAGCAGTTCCCTCCCGACAAATAGCAATCAGCCCCAGCATTTT.

The DNA of the CDR3 is TGTGCCAGCAGCCCCTTCGTTAACTATGGCTACACCTTC. As protein: CASSPFVNYGYTF. The chain links TRBV7-9 to TRBJ1-2; D gene uncertain. V gave up 5 bases and J gave up 1 base, with 8 bases separating them. The germline CDR1 and CDR2 sequences are SEHNR and FQNEAQ (reference sequence). The CDR3 sequence is 13 residues long.

The genes are TRBV5-8 and TRBJ2-1; TRBD2 matches 7 bases. The germline CDR1 and CDR2 sequences are SGHTS and YDEGEE. The CDR3 is made up of 14 amino acids. Unmatched junction bases numbered 6, after V lost 1 base and J lost 8 bases. CDR3 sequence (DNA): TGTGCCAGCAGCTTGTGGACTAGGGAGTATGAGCAGTTCTTC. Protein: CASSLWTREYEQFF.

This clone was found once. The rearrangement uses TRBV5-6 and TRBJ2-6; unclear D gene. The V gene lost 1 base and the J gene lost 6 bases, with 17 bases spanning the gap. This CDR3 comprises 17 residues. Germline V gene sequence: CDR1 SGHDT, CDR2 YYEEEE. Here the CDR3 reads CASSLLGSSSKANVLTF. CDR3 coding DNA: TGTGCCAGCAGCTTGTTGGGCAGTTCCTCGAAGGCCAACGTCCTGACTTTC. Complete variable domain (other parts from reference TRBV5-6 and TRBJ2-6): DAGVTQSPTHLIKTRGQQVTLRCSPKSGHDTVSWYQQALGQGPQFIFQYYEEEERQRGNFPDRFSGHQFPNYSSELNVNALLLGDSALYLCASSLLGSSSKANVLTFGAGSRLTVL.

The chain recombines TRBV7-2 with TRBJ1-3; 7 bases fit TRBD1. With V trimmed by 5 bases and J by 4 bases, 8 bases remained unmatched. There are 15 residues in the CDR3. Germline V gene lookup returns CDR1 SGHTA and CDR2 FQGNSA. CDR3 in amino acids: CASSPGGKEGNTIYF. The CDR3 region has the DNA TGTGCCAGCAGCCCAGGGGGGAAAGAAGGAAACACCATATATTTT. Variable domain in full (rest from reference TRBV7-2 and TRBJ1-3): GAGVSQSPSNKVTEKGKDVELRCDPISGHTALYWYRQSLGQGLEFLIYFQGNSAPDKSGLPSDRFSAERTGGSVSTLTIQRTQQEDSAVYLCASSPGGKEGNTIYFGEGSWLTVV.